The source of this TCR beta chain is a study of blood T cell repertoires in COVID-19. Generated by immunoSEQ multiplex PCR, the TCRdb table keeps only in-frame clones and is missing some. The table records nearly 80,000 clones, over 75% of them present only once. Germline values: CDR1 SQVTM, CDR2 ANQGSEA. CDR3 length: 19 amino acids. The V gene end was trimmed by 6 bases and the J gene end by 0 bases; junction bases not matched to a gene: 19. The sequence was collected from a woman older than 75 with acute or convalescent COVID-19. V gene TRBV29-1 combines with J gene TRBJ1-4, with TRBD1 matching over 7 bases. The specimen sequenced was peripheral blood. This chain's CDR3 is CSVYVRGPTRAATNEKLFF. CDR3 nucleotide sequence: TGCAGCGTATACGTGAGGGGGCCTACCCGGGCCGCAACTAATGAAAAACTGTTTTTT.